Listed here are 26 T cell receptor beta chains from one sample, sequenced in a study of blood T cell repertoires in COVID-19. Some clones are missing from TCRdb's copy, which holds only in-frame ones; the method was immunoSEQ multiplex PCR. Among over 300,000 clones listed, around 87% were seen once. The sequenced sample consisted of peripheral blood. The receptor source for this set is a man aged 18 to 35 with active or convalescent COVID-19.

Details on this clone: Compared with germline, one end of the junction differs, possibly owing to a read error. The chain recombines TRBV6-2 or TRBV6-3 with TRBJ1-1; TRBD1 agrees at 9 bases. The germline V gene encodes CDR1 MNHEY and CDR2 SVGEGT. The CDR3 runs to 16 residues. For the CDR3, the DNA is TGTGCCAGCAGTAACTCAGGGACAGGGAGCGACACTGAAGCTTTCTTT. Protein sequence: CASSNSGTGSDTEAFF.

The chain recombines TRBV27 with TRBJ2-7; tentatively, D is TRBD2 (5 bases). The germline V gene encodes CDR1 MNHEY and CDR2 SMNVEV (reference sequence). The V end lost 0 bases, the J end lost 0 bases, and 18 bases lay between the germline ends. CDR3 size: 18 residues. For the CDR3, the DNA is TGTGCCAGCAGTTTATCCGCCCCTGGTGCGAGGGACTCCTACGAGCAGTACTTC. Its translation is CASSLSAPGARDSYEQYF.

V usage is TRBV28 and J usage is TRBJ1-2, with D tentatively TRBD1 (5 bases). The germline V gene has CDR1 MDHEN and CDR2 SYDVKM. The CDR3 spans 14 residues. Trimming removed 3 bases from V and 4 bases from J, with 12 bases in between. The CDR3 spells CASSLQGFSYGYTF. CDR3 coding DNA: TGTGCCAGCAGTTTGCAGGGTTTTTCCTATGGCTACACCTTC.

The chain uses TRBV10-3 and TRBJ1-2, with 7 bases fitting TRBD1. V lost 0 bases and J lost 2; bases outside the gene matches: 3. The V gene's germline CDR1 is ENHRY and CDR2 SYGVKD. The CDR3 runs to 15 residues. This CDR3 is CAISESPGGNYGYTF. The CDR3 coding sequence is TGTGCCATCAGTGAGTCTCCAGGGGGAAACTATGGCTACACCTTC.

The chain employs TRBV6-5 and TRBJ2-7, with D possibly matching TRBD1 (5 bases). Trimming removed 0 bases at V and 2 bases at J, with 11 bases between. There are 15 residues in the CDR3. Germline CDR1 MNHEY, CDR2 SVGAGI. CDR3 protein: CASSYSDKAPYEQYF. The CDR3 DNA is TGTGCCAGCAGTTACTCGGACAAGGCCCCCTACGAGCAGTACTTC.

J is TRBJ1-1 and V is TRBV4-2; D is undetermined. The CDR3 totals 12 residues. V was cut by 0 bases and J by 7 bases, with 6 bases left in between. Germline CDR1 LGHNA, CDR2 YNFKEQ. As DNA, the CDR3 is TGTGCCAGCAGCCAAGAAGGCGGTGAAGCTTTCTTT. Encoded protein: CASSQEGGEAFF.

The chain uses TRBV5-1 and TRBJ1-2, with 7 bases identical to TRBD1. The CDR3 totals 15 residues. CDR1 and CDR2 (germline): SGHRS, YFSETQ. The ends lost 4 bases at V and 0 bases at J; junction bases unmatched: 6. DNA for the CDR3: TGCGCCAGCAGCATTACAGGGGACGCTAACTATGGCTACACCTTC. Its translation is CASSITGDANYGYTF.

V gene TRBV5-1 combines with J gene TRBJ1-4; perhaps TRBD1 as D (6 bases). This CDR3 spans 14 amino acids. CDR1 SGHRS and CDR2 YFSETQ come from the germline V gene. V lost 9 bases and J 3 bases, leaving 15 bases between the germline ends. CDR3 DNA: TGCGCCACCTCGACAGGTCCGGCTAATGAAAAACTGTTTTTT. Protein: CATSTGPANEKLFF.

The V and J genes are TRBV5-1 and TRBJ2-3; the D is unclear. Germline CDR1 is SGHRS and CDR2 is YFSETQ. The CDR3 extends over 15 amino acids. V shed 1 base and J shed 2 bases, with 11 bases lying between them. Written as DNA, the CDR3 is TGCGCCAGCAGCTTGTTTTTGGCCGTCACAGATACGCAGTATTTT. Protein sequence: CASSLFLAVTDTQYF.

Only one count was recorded for this clone. The chain uses TRBV28 and TRBJ1-5, with 7 bases that match TRBD1. The CDR3 covers 17 residues. The V and J ends lost 6 bases and 2 bases, in that order; junction bases with no gene match: 13. From germline, CDR1 is MDHEN and CDR2 SYDVKM. The CDR3 bases are TGTGCCAGCAGGACTTCGGCCGGGACAGTCGGCAATCAGCCCCAGCATTTT. Its protein is CASRTSAGTVGNQPQHF.

The chain links TRBV2 to TRBJ1-2; 8 positions match TRBD1. The CDR3 has 13 amino acids. Germline V lookup: CDR1 SNHLY, CDR2 FYNNEI. The ends lost 8 bases at V and 4 bases at J; junction bases unmatched: 6. This chain's CDR3 is CASPGQAGYGYTF. The DNA for the CDR3 is TGTGCCAGCCCGGGACAGGCGGGCTATGGCTACACCTTC. The whole variable domain, remainder taken from reference TRBV2 and TRBJ1-2, is EPEVTQTPSHQVTQMGQEVILRCVPISNHLYFYWYRQILGQKVEFLVSFYNNEISEKSEIFDDQFSVERPDGSNFTLKIRSTKLEDSAMYFCASPGQAGYGYTFGSGTRLTVV.

The sample holds one count of this clone. One junction end does not reproduce the germline sequence, and a read error may be involved. The chain uses TRBV2 and TRBJ1-5, with TRBD1 identical over 10 bases. The germline gives CDR1 SNHLY, CDR2 FYNNEI. The CDR3 loop spans 15 amino acids. CDR3 sequence (DNA): TGTGCCAGCAGGGAAGGGACAGGGGCCAATCAGCCCCAGCATTTT. Its translation is CASREGTGANQPQHF.

The V gene is TRBV14, the J gene TRBJ2-2; 7 nucleotides align to TRBD2. The CDR3 runs 15 residues. CDR1 SGHDN and CDR2 FVKESK come from the germline V gene. Trimming removed 0 bases from V and 3 bases from J; junction bases left unmatched: 1. In nucleotides, the CDR3 is TGTGCCAGCAGCCAAGAACTAGCGTACACCGGGGAGCTGTTTTTT. It translates to CASSQELAYTGELFF.

This clone appeared many times. The genes are TRBV4-3 and TRBJ2-7, with TRBD2 matching over 7 bases. CDR1 and CDR2 from the germline V gene are LGHNA and YSLEER. After removal of 0 bases from V and 0 bases from J, the junction contained 5 bases not matched to a gene. The CDR3 loop spans 16 amino acids. DNA for the CDR3: TGCGCCAGCAGCCAAGATCCGGGCGGGGGCTCCTACGAGCAGTACTTC. It is translated as CASSQDPGGGSYEQYF.

This clone came up a few times. This rearrangement joins TRBV28 to TRBJ2-2, with D possibly TRBD1 on 5 matching bases. Germline assignment: CDR1 MDHEN and CDR2 SYDVKM. CDR3 size: 16 residues. V was pared by 8 bases and J by 4 bases, with 20 bases between. The CDR3 nucleotides are TGTGCCAGCGGAACACAGGTTCCCCGCCTCACCGGGGAGCTGTTTTTT. Encoded protein: CASGTQVPRLTGELFF.

The chain uses TRBV15 and TRBJ1-5, with 7 bases lining up with TRBD1. The trim removed 3 bases at V and 0 bases at J, leaving 2 bases unmatched. Germline-derived CDR1 and CDR2 are LNHNV and YYDKDF (reference sequence). The CDR3 extends over 15 amino acids. CDR3 coding DNA: TGTGCCACCAGCAGCGGGACAGCTAGCAATCAGCCCCAGCATTTT. This gives the protein CATSSGTASNQPQHF. The entire variable domain, with the rest obtained from reference TRBV15 and TRBJ1-5, is as follows: DAMVIQNPRYQVTQFGKPVTLSCSQTLNHNVMYWYQQKSSQAPKLLFHYYDKDFNNEADTPDNFQSRRPNTSFCFLDIRSPGLGDTAMYLCATSSGTASNQPQHFGDGTRLSIL.

The chain recombines TRBV11-3 with TRBJ2-1; 9 nucleotides agree with TRBD1. Germline CDR1 is SGHNT and CDR2 is YENEEA. Trimming at V came to 5 bases and at J to 5 bases, leaving 10 bases not matched to a gene. The CDR3 consists of 16 residues. The CDR3 DNA reads as TGTGCCAGCAGCCCATCCGGGACAGGGTTAAACAATGAGCAGTTCTTC. Its translation is CASSPSGTGLNNEQFF.

The gene calls are TRBV24-1 and TRBJ2-1, with TRBD2 matching over 11 bases. Germline assignment: CDR1 KGHDR and CDR2 SFDVKD. CDR3 length equals 14 residues. With V trimmed by 8 bases and J by 7 bases, 6 bases remained unmatched. This CDR3 is CATTASGGRNEQFF. The CDR3 DNA sequence: TGTGCCACCACTGCTAGCGGGGGGAGAAATGAGCAGTTCTTC.

The CDR3 here is CASSLAQGSGEETQYF. Here the CDR3 DNA reads TGTGCCAGCAGCTTAGCGCAAGGGTCAGGGGAAGAGACCCAGTACTTC. The chain has TRBV7-6 and TRBJ2-5; possible D gene TRBD1, 6 bases. Looked up from germline, CDR1 is SGHVS and CDR2 is FNYEAQ. Trimming removed 0 bases from V and 3 bases from J, with 14 bases in between. The CDR3 has 16 residues.

J is TRBJ2-1 and V is TRBV25-1; maybe TRBD2 (5 bases). Germline lookup yields CDR1 MGHDK and CDR2 SYGVNS. Trimming took 6 bases from V and 0 from J, leaving 15 bases between them. The CDR3 totals 16 residues. This chain's CDR3 is CASSWLAVSSYNEQFF. CDR3 coding DNA: TGTGCCAGCAGCTGGCTAGCAGTAAGCTCCTACAATGAGCAGTTCTTC.

The V call is TRBV15, the J call TRBJ2-1; possibly TRBD1 for D (6 bases). This CDR3 has 15 residues. The V and J ends lost 0 bases and 4 bases respectively, with 10 bases between them. Looked up from germline, CDR1 is LNHNV and CDR2 is YYDKDF (reference sequence). CDR3 in amino acids: CATSRDGQPYNEQFF. The CDR3 nucleotides are TGTGCCACCAGCAGAGATGGACAGCCGTACAATGAGCAGTTCTTC. Full variable domain (rest looked up from reference TRBV15 and TRBJ2-1): DAMVIQNPRYQVTQFGKPVTLSCSQTLNHNVMYWYQQKSSQAPKLLFHYYDKDFNNEADTPDNFQSRRPNTSFCFLDIRSPGLGDTAMYLCATSRDGQPYNEQFFGPGTRLTVL.

This chain links TRBV7-2 with TRBJ1-5; no clear D. Trimming took 5 bases from V and 6 from J, leaving 11 bases between them. This CDR3 spans 13 amino acids. CDR1 is SGHTA and CDR2 is FQGNSA in the germline V gene. The CDR3 region is CASSRAVGQPQHF. CDR3 nucleotides: TGTGCCAGCAGCCGCGCGGTAGGTCAGCCCCAGCATTTT.

This sequence joins TRBV28 and TRBJ2-7, with D perhaps matching TRBD2 (5 bases). Germline V gives CDR1 MDHEN, CDR2 SYDVKM. The CDR3 covers 13 residues. V gave up 3 bases and J gave up 9 bases, with 15 bases separating them. CDR3 sequence: CASSLPQPDSQYF. Written as DNA, the CDR3 is TGTGCCAGCAGTTTGCCCCAGCCGGACTCGCAGTACTTC.

This sequence joins TRBV4-3 and TRBJ1-5; no clear D. The germline V gene has CDR1 LGHNA and CDR2 YSLEER. Trimming cost V 1 base and J 1 base, with 11 bases left between them. The CDR3 totals 16 residues. The CDR3, as DNA: TGCGCCAGCAGCCAAGTCTGGGTCGGGAGCAATCAGCCCCAGCATTTT. It is translated as CASSQVWVGSNQPQHF.

The V gene is TRBV27, the J gene TRBJ1-5, with unresolved D. Germline CDR1 reads MNHEY; CDR2 reads SMNVEV (reference sequence). V lost 3 bases, J lost 6 bases, and 6 bases lay in between. The CDR3 contains 12 residues. This CDR3 is CASSFGGQPQHF. The CDR3 bases are TGTGCCAGCAGTTTTGGAGGTCAGCCCCAGCATTTT.

This chain links TRBV12-3 or TRBV12-4 with TRBJ1-2; D is undetermined. The CDR3 has 13 amino acids. V lost 3 bases and J lost 3, with 8 bases in between. CDR3 nucleotides: TGTGCCAGCAGTTTTAGGGAGGACTATGGCTACACCTTC. Translating it yields CASSFREDYGYTF.